Presented here are 14 T cell receptor beta chains from one specimen sequenced in a study of CD8 T cells in Susac syndrome. It was with random hexamers that roughly 0.45 to 1 ug RNA was reverse transcribed. A single record per CDR3 protein comes from TCRdb applying MiXCR to the immunoSEQ multiplex PCR reads. This sample has around 71,000 distinct CDR3 sequences, with 93% found just once. The sequencing input was CD4+ T cells from PBMCs. The receptors come from a human donor with Susac syndrome.

The sample holds one count of this clonotype. V is TRBV2 and J is TRBJ1-5; tentative D call: TRBD1 (5 bases). The ends were cut back, 7 bases at V and 3 bases at J, with 16 bases in the middle. From germline, CDR1 is SNHLY and CDR2 FYNNEI. The CDR3 runs 15 residues. This CDR3 is CASKRGRIDNQPQHF. For the CDR3, the DNA is TGTGCCAGCAAGCGGGGACGAATTGACAATCAGCCCCAGCATTTT.

This clonotype was found once. The chain has TRBV2 and TRBJ2-1; 10 bases fit TRBD2. The CDR3 covers 17 residues. The germline gives CDR1 SNHLY, CDR2 FYNNEI. Trimming removed 6 bases from V and 6 bases from J; junction bases left unmatched: 14. In DNA form, the CDR3 reads TGTGCCAGCAGCCCCCCCCTCTATAGCGGGGGGATCAATGAGCAGTTCTTC. Translated: CASSPPLYSGGINEQFF.

This chain links TRBV4-3 with TRBJ1-2, with D possibly being TRBD1 (6 bases). The V end was cut by 2 bases, the J end by 4 bases, with 11 bases between. The CDR3 consists of 14 residues. CDR1 is LGHNA, CDR2 YSLEER, per germline. In DNA, the CDR3 is TGCGCCAGCAGCCAACTGGGACAAATCTATGGCTACACCTTC. This sequence encodes CASSQLGQIYGYTF.

This clonotype was observed once. The chain employs TRBV5-6 and TRBJ2-6; D uncertain. In germline, CDR1 is SGHDT, CDR2 YYEEEE. The V end lost 0 bases, the J end lost 0 bases, and 7 bases lay between the germline ends. This CDR3 has 16 residues. CDR3 region: CASSLEWGSGANVLTF. The CDR3 DNA sequence: TGTGCCAGCAGCTTGGAGTGGGGCTCTGGGGCCAACGTCCTGACTTTC.

The chain links TRBV12-3 or TRBV12-4 to TRBJ1-1; D not certain. The CDR3 is made up of 11 amino acids. V was trimmed by 1 base and J by 8 bases, leaving 5 bases between them. DNA of the CDR3: TGTGCCAGCAGTTTAGGAGGGGAAGCTTTCTTT. It encodes CASSLGGEAFF.

V usage is TRBV5-1 and J usage is TRBJ1-1, with D maybe TRBD1 (5 bases). CDR1 is SGHRS, CDR2 YFSETQ, per germline. V lost 4 bases to trimming and J lost 2 bases, with 12 bases between them. The CDR3 sequence is 14 residues long. CDR3: CASSAGPSNTEAFF. The CDR3 nucleotides are TGCGCCAGCAGCGCGGGACCGAGCAACACTGAAGCTTTCTTT.

V and J are TRBV20-1 and TRBJ1-5, with 9 positions matching TRBD1. J gave up 3 bases and V 3 bases, and 9 bases lay outside the gene matches. This CDR3 is built from 16 residues. The V gene's germline CDR1 is DFQATT and CDR2 SNEGSKA (reference sequence). CDR3 sequence (DNA): TGCAGTGCTAGGATCAACGGACAGGGGAACAATCAGCCCCAGCATTTT. Translating gives CSARINGQGNNQPQHF.

To note about this clonotype: An end of the junction does not agree with germline; a read error may underlie this. The chain links TRBV7-2 to TRBJ1-3, with a tentative D call TRBD1 (5 bases). CDR1 and CDR2 (germline): SGHTA, FQGNSA. The CDR3 runs 18 residues. The CDR3 sequence is CASSPRGAGQYSENTIYF. In DNA, the CDR3 is TGTGCCAGCAGCCCCAGAGGGGCAGGTCAATACTCTGAAAACACCATATATTTT.

The chain employs TRBV7-2 and TRBJ2-3, with a weak D call TRBD2 (6 bases). Germline CDR1 and CDR2: SGHTA and FQGNSA. Trimming stripped 4 bases from V and 1 base from J, with 6 bases between. The CDR3 is 13 residues long. The CDR3 nucleotides read TGTGCCAGCAGCTGGAGGGGCACAGATACGCAGTATTTT. This encodes CASSWRGTDTQYF.

The chain has TRBV28 and TRBJ1-2; D gene uncertain. The germline V gene has CDR1 MDHEN and CDR2 SYDVKM. V gave up 6 bases and J gave up 8 bases, with 7 bases separating them. The length of the CDR3 is 10 residues. The CDR3 DNA follows: TGTGCCAGCAGCCACTCGGGCTACACCTTC. It specifies CASSHSGYTF.

The rearrangement links TRBV29-1 to TRBJ2-7, with D perhaps TRBD1 or TRBD2 (5 bases each). From germline, CDR1 is SQVTM and CDR2 ANQGSEA. CDR3 length: 14 residues. Deletions cut 8 bases from V and 0 bases from J, with 17 bases between. The CDR3 loop is CSLGEPRSSYEQYF. In DNA, the CDR3 is TGCAGCTTGGGGGAGCCAAGGAGCTCCTACGAGCAGTACTTC.

This chain joins TRBV20-1 and TRBJ2-1; the D gene is possibly TRBD1 (6 bases). This CDR3 has 13 amino acids. V gave up 5 bases and J gave up 3 bases, with 11 bases separating them. From germline, CDR1 is DFQATT and CDR2 SNEGSKA (reference sequence). CDR3 sequence: CSAGRQVYNEQFF. The CDR3 DNA reads as TGCAGTGCTGGGCGACAGGTCTACAATGAGCAGTTCTTC.

This clonotype was seen a handful of times. The chain has TRBV19 and TRBJ2-7; D is uncertain. Germline CDR1 and CDR2: LNHDA and SQIVND (reference sequence). The germline V and J ends were trimmed by 10 bases and 5 bases, with 12 bases remaining between them. CDR3 size: 11 residues. The CDR3 protein is CATAMAHEQYF. The CDR3 coding sequence is TGTGCCACCGCAATGGCCCACGAGCAGTACTTC.

This clonotype was seen only once. The CDR3 spells CAWSYWGNEQFF. The CDR3 bases are TGTGCCTGGAGTTATTGGGGCAATGAGCAGTTCTTC. J is TRBJ2-1 and V is TRBV30; D is unresolved. CDR3 length: 12 amino acids. Germline CDR1 GTSNPN, CDR2 SVGIG (reference sequence). Trimming shortened V by 2 bases and J by 6 bases, and 8 bases separated the two germline ends. Combining the CDR3 with reference TRBV30 and TRBJ2-1 gives the whole variable domain SQTIHQWPATLVQPVGSPLSLECTVEGTSNPNLYWYRQAAGRGLQLLFYSVGIGQISSEVPQNLSASRPQDRQFILSSKKLLLSDSGFYLCAWSYWGNEQFFGPGTRLTVL.